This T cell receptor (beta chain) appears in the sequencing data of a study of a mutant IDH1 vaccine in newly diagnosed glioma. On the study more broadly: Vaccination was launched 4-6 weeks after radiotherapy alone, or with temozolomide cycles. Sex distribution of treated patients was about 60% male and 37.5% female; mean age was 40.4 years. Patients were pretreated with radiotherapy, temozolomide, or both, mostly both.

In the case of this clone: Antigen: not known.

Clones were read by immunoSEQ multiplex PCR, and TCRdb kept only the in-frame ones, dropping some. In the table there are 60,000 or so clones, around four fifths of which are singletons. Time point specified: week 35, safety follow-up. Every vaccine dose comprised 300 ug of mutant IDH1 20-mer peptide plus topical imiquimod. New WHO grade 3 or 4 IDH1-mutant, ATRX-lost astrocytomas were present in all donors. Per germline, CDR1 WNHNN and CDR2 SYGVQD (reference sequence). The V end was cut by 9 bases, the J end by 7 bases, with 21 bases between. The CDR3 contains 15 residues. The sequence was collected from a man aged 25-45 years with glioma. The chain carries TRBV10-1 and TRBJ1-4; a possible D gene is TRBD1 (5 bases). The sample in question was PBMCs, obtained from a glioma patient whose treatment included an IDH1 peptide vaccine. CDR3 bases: TGCGCCAGGCCCCAAGGGGAAACCCTGCGTGAAAAACTGTTTTTT. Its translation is CARPQGETLREKLFF.